Below, 16 T cell receptor beta chains from the same sample are listed, as sequenced in a study of technical replicates of blood from several donors. Profiled with immunoSEQ multiplex PCR; TCRdb holds only in-frame clones, not every one. The table lists about 12,000 clones, approximately 95% of them singletons. The sequenced sample consisted of PBMCs. The source of these receptors is a human donor in good health.

The rearrangement joins TRBV6-1 to TRBJ1-5; D gene ambiguous. The CDR3 loop spans 12 amino acids. Trimming left V 6 bases short and J 4 bases short, with 7 bases between. Germline V gene sequence: CDR1 MNHNS, CDR2 SASEGT. The CDR3 protein is CASRLANQPQHF. CDR3 DNA: TGTGCCAGCAGGTTAGCAAATCAGCCCCAGCATTTT.

This chain uses TRBV2 with TRBJ2-3; TRBD1 is a possible D gene (6 bases). V lost 3 bases to trimming and J lost 2 bases, with 15 bases between them. Looked up from germline, CDR1 is SNHLY and CDR2 is FYNNEI. CDR3 length equals 16 residues. CDR3 residues: CASSELGAHNTDTQYF. Here the CDR3 DNA reads TGTGCCAGCAGTGAGTTGGGGGCCCATAACACAGATACGCAGTATTTT.

The chain recombines TRBV18 with TRBJ1-1; D not certain. Germline V gene sequence: CDR1 KGHSH, CDR2 LQKENI. V lost 2 bases to trimming and J lost 3 bases, with 13 bases between them. The CDR3 has 15 amino acids. The CDR3 is CASSPFTGQDTEAFF. The CDR3 DNA reads TGTGCCAGCTCACCATTCACCGGCCAGGACACTGAAGCTTTCTTT.

J is TRBJ2-6 and V is TRBV19, with TRBD2 as a possible D gene (6 bases). The CDR3 contains 15 residues. From germline, CDR1 is LNHDA and CDR2 SQIVND (reference sequence). The V and J ends lost 3 bases and 4 bases respectively, with 10 bases between them. The CDR3 here is CASSMEGLGANVLTF. The CDR3 region has the DNA TGTGCCAGTAGTATGGAGGGGTTGGGGGCCAACGTCCTGACTTTC.

The chain carries TRBV29-1 and TRBJ2-5, with 14 bases identical to TRBD2. This CDR3 comprises 15 residues. Germline-derived CDR1 and CDR2 are SQVTM and ANQGSEA. V dropped 4 bases and J dropped 5; count of bases not matched to a gene: 6. CDR3 in amino acids: CSVAGLAGVLETQYF. The CDR3 nucleotides are TGCAGCGTTGCGGGACTAGCGGGAGTACTTGAGACCCAGTACTTC. Complete variable domain (other parts from reference TRBV29-1 and TRBJ2-5): SAVISQKPSRDICQRGTSLTIQCQVDSQVTMMFWYRQQPGQSLTLIATANQGSEATYESGFVIDKFPISRPNLTFSTLTVSNMSPEDSSIYLCSVAGLAGVLETQYFGPGTRLLVL.

The V and J genes are TRBV7-9 and TRBJ1-1; tentative D call: TRBD1 (5 bases). Germline V gene data show CDR1 as SEHNR and CDR2 as FQNEAQ (reference sequence). V was pared by 1 base and J by 4 bases, with 25 bases between. CDR3 length: 19 residues. CDR3 amino acids: CASSLGLPPRRGRSTEAFF. CDR3 coding DNA: TGTGCCAGCAGCTTAGGACTTCCCCCTCGAAGGGGCCGGAGCACTGAAGCTTTCTTT.

The chain's CDR3 is CASSSIRGKANEQYF. As DNA, the CDR3 is TGTGCCAGCAGCTCGATAAGAGGGAAGGCTAACGAGCAGTACTTC. The rearrangement joins TRBV11-3 to TRBJ2-7; TRBD2 might be the D (5 bases). Trimming removed 4 bases from V and 5 bases from J, with 18 bases in between. The length of the CDR3 is 15 residues. In germline, CDR1 is SGHNT, CDR2 YENEEA.

The chain employs TRBV19 and TRBJ2-3; 9 positions match TRBD2. With 8 bases clipped from V and 3 bases from J, the junction kept 9 bases outside the gene matches. This CDR3 has 15 amino acids. Per germline, CDR1 LNHDA and CDR2 SQIVND (reference sequence). CDR3 sequence (DNA): TGTGCCAGTCTCCCTTCGAGCGGGAGGACAGATACGCAGTATTTT. Protein product: CASLPSSGRTDTQYF.

The CDR3 sequence: CASSLDHRLTYNEQFF. The CDR3 DNA follows: TGTGCCAGCAGCTTAGACCACAGGCTTACCTACAATGAGCAGTTCTTC. The J gene is TRBJ2-1, the V gene TRBV11-2; D possibly corresponds to TRBD1 (5 bases). This CDR3 contains 16 residues. Between the trimmed V and J ends, which lost 0 bases and 2 bases, there was a span of 11 bases. The germline gives CDR1 SGHAT, CDR2 FQNNGV.

The chain is built from TRBV6-1 and TRBJ2-7, with D unresolved. V was clipped by 3 bases and J by 4 bases, with 4 bases between them. The length of the CDR3 is 11 residues. CDR1 and CDR2 from the germline V gene are MNHNS and SASEGT. CDR3 sequence reads: CASSDPYEQYF. The DNA for the CDR3 is TGTGCCAGCAGTGATCCTTACGAGCAGTACTTC.

The gene calls are TRBV19 and TRBJ2-7, with TRBD2 identical over 14 bases. CDR3 length equals 15 residues. Looked up from germline, CDR1 is LNHDA and CDR2 is SQIVND (reference sequence). With V trimmed by 4 bases and J by 4 bases, 3 bases remained unmatched. CDR3 DNA: TGTGCCAGTAGTACCGGACTAGCGGGAGGTTACGAGCAGTACTTC. It translates to CASSTGLAGGYEQYF.

The rearrangement links TRBV6-6 to TRBJ1-1; D remains ambiguous. V was shortened by 5 bases and J by 1 base, with 11 bases between the two germline ends. CDR1 MNHNY and CDR2 SVGAGI come from the germline V gene (reference sequence). The CDR3 extends over 14 amino acids. The CDR3 is CASSGRVRNTEAFF. The CDR3 DNA is TGTGCCAGCAGTGGGCGGGTCCGGAACACTGAAGCTTTCTTT.

The rearrangement joins TRBV27 to TRBJ2-1, with D perhaps matching TRBD2 (6 bases). Trimming took 5 bases from V and 5 from J, leaving 16 bases between them. Germline CDR1 reads MNHEY; CDR2 reads SMNVEV (reference sequence). CDR3 size: 15 residues. CDR3 in amino acids: CASSPWSQRDNEQFF. Here the CDR3 DNA reads TGTGCCAGCAGTCCCTGGTCCCAGCGGGACAATGAGCAGTTCTTC.

The chain links TRBV29-1 to TRBJ2-1, with TRBD2 as a possible D gene (7 bases). CDR1 and CDR2 from the germline V gene are SQVTM and ANQGSEA. The CDR3 is made up of 12 amino acids. V was cut by 7 bases and J by 7 bases, with 14 bases left in between. DNA of the CDR3: TGCAGCGCACAGGGAGGGGGGAATGAGCAGTTCTTC. As protein: CSAQGGGNEQFF.

This chain connects TRBV28 to TRBJ1-5; 7 positions agree with TRBD1. The J segment lost 5 bases and the V segment lost 6 bases, leaving 10 bases of the junction unmatched. This CDR3 has 15 residues. Germline CDR1 MDHEN, CDR2 SYDVKM. The CDR3 DNA follows: TGTGCCAGCAGCCTAGCCGACAGGGTCGATCAGCCCCAGCATTTT. This gives the protein CASSLADRVDQPQHF.

This rearrangement joins TRBV5-4 to TRBJ2-7; maybe TRBD1 (5 bases). Germline lookup yields CDR1 SGHNT and CDR2 YYREEE (reference sequence). Trimming cost V 0 bases and J 7 bases, with 26 bases left between them. The CDR3 runs 18 residues. In nucleotides, the CDR3 is TGTGCCAGCAGCTTGGGGGGCGAAGGAAGAGTACGTACTTCTGAGCAGTACTTC. Its protein is CASSLGGEGRVRTSEQYF.